This TCR beta chain is drawn from a study of cytomegalovirus exposure and HLA in healthy donors. The PCR used 60 Vbeta and 13 Jbeta primers. Assay used: immunoSEQ multiplex PCR; TCRdb lists only in-frame clones, some missing. The profile covers roughly 140,000 clones, with just under 80% appearing a single time and 2.2% taken by the ten largest. This CDR3 comprises 16 residues. The germline V gene has CDR1 LGHNA and CDR2 YNFKEQ. Germline trimming cut 5 bases from V and 5 bases from J; bases unmatched to any gene: 10. The study's findings and limits: Presence/absence analyses supposed approximately even sequencing depth among donors.

As regards this clone: Its matching antigen is unknown.

The sequence was collected from a man in his thirties or forties in good health and CMV-seronegative. Input material: PBMCs. V gene TRBV4-2 combines with J gene TRBJ2-3; 10 bases line up with TRBD2. The CDR3 sequence is CASSEGSGRRRDTQYF. CDR3 sequence (DNA): TGTGCCAGCAGCGAGGGTAGCGGGAGGCGGAGAGATACGCAGTATTTT.